Each of the 21 T cell receptor beta chains below was sequenced from the same sample in a study of OX40 agonist ivuxolimab in advanced cancers. Sequencing was performed with immunoSEQ multiplex PCR; in TCRdb, only in-frame clones are kept and a portion is missing. Of about 52,000 clones listed, around 85% are singletons. Sequencing used CD4+ or CD8+ T cells sorted from blood, obtained in a trial of the OX40 agonist ivuxolimab. The receptor set was obtained from an adult with an advanced solid tumor such as melanoma, head and neck, liver or kidney cancer.

A single count supports this clone. The chain couples TRBV13 to TRBJ2-5; D unclear. The assigned J gene may be wrong: the sequence end matches TRBJ2-7 better. Germline V gives CDR1 PRHDT, CDR2 FYEKMQ (reference sequence). The CDR3 has 13 residues. The chain's CDR3 is CASSFSTPYEQYF. CDR3 in DNA: TGTGCCAGCAGCTTCAGCACACCCTACGAGCAGTACTTC.

V and J are TRBV23-1 and TRBJ1-5; 9 nucleotides match TRBD1. Being an ORF, TRBV23-1 has a function that is uncertain. CDR3 length: 15 amino acids. The trim removed 8 bases at V and 0 bases at J, leaving 5 bases unmatched. The CDR3, as DNA: TGCGCCAGCGGCAACAGGGGGCATAGCAATCAGCCCCAGCATTTT. Protein: CASGNRGHSNQPQHF.

The chain recombines TRBV27 with TRBJ2-5, with D possibly TRBD1 on 5 matching bases. Trimming left V 6 bases short and J 7 bases short, with 18 bases between. The CDR3 has 14 amino acids. Germline CDR1 and CDR2: MNHEY and SMNVEV (reference sequence). The CDR3: CASRASTASWTQYF. In DNA form, the CDR3 reads TGTGCCAGCAGGGCCTCGACAGCCTCATGGACCCAGTACTTC.

This chain links TRBV6-5 with TRBJ2-5; no firm D call. The J call may be mistaken, given a closer DNA end match to TRBJ2-7. CDR1 and CDR2 from the germline V gene are MNHEY and SVGAGI. The CDR3 totals 13 residues. Here the CDR3 reads CASSSNPTYEQYF. The CDR3 DNA reads as TGTGCCAGCAGTTCAAATCCCACCTACGAGCAGTACTTC.

The rearrangement joins TRBV27 to TRBJ2-1, with 9 bases that match TRBD2. From germline, CDR1 is MNHEY and CDR2 SMNVEV (reference sequence). This CDR3 region has 17 residues. The trim removed 6 bases at V and 0 bases at J, leaving 9 bases unmatched. CDR3 protein: CASRAGGPLSSYNEQFF. CDR3 DNA sequence: TGTGCCAGCAGAGCGGGGGGCCCCCTTAGCTCCTACAATGAGCAGTTCTTC.

This clone appeared a single time. The rearrangement joins TRBV9 to TRBJ2-3; 8 nucleotides agree with TRBD1. CDR1 SGDLS and CDR2 YYNGEE come from the germline V gene. The J segment lost 4 bases and the V segment lost 1 base, leaving 5 bases of the junction unmatched. The CDR3 length is 15 residues. CDR3 DNA sequence: TGTGCCAGCAGCGTACAGGGGGCGCGGGCAGATACGCAGTATTTT. It codes for CASSVQGARADTQYF.

The J gene is TRBJ1-4, the V gene TRBV7-2, with 8 bases that match TRBD1. Germline CDR1 reads SGHTA; CDR2 reads FQGNSA. The ends lost 1 base at V and 1 base at J; junction bases unmatched: 8. The CDR3 totals 18 residues. In DNA, the CDR3 is TGTGCCAGCAGCTTAGAAAGACAGGGGAGATTAACTAATGAAAAACTGTTTTTT. Amino acids: CASSLERQGRLTNEKLFF.

The chain joins TRBV7-9 to TRBJ2-7, with unresolved D. This CDR3 contains 11 residues. Trimming shortened V by 5 bases and J by 5 bases, and 7 bases separated the two germline ends. Germline V lookup: CDR1 SEHNR, CDR2 FQNEAQ (reference sequence). The CDR3 DNA follows: TGTGCCAGCAGCACGGGCAACGAGCAGTACTTC. Translation: CASSTGNEQYF.

This rearrangement joins TRBV12-5 to TRBJ2-3, with D possibly being TRBD2 (6 bases). Germline lookup yields CDR1 LGHNT and CDR2 FRNRAP. Between the trimmed V and J ends, which lost 0 bases and 6 bases, there was a span of 13 bases. The CDR3 spans 15 residues. The CDR3 coding sequence is TGTGCTAGTGGTTTGGTACGGGGGTTGATGGATACGCAGTATTTT. Residues: CASGLVRGLMDTQYF.

This chain links TRBV20-1 with TRBJ1-1, with unresolved D. The CDR3 totals 11 residues. Trimming pared 6 bases from V and 2 bases from J, leaving 7 bases between. Germline lookup yields CDR1 DFQATT and CDR2 SNEGSKA (reference sequence). The CDR3 sequence: CSAGINTEAFF. CDR3 in DNA: TGCAGTGCAGGGATTAACACTGAAGCTTTCTTT.

The V call is TRBV30, the J call TRBJ2-1; D is unclear. The length of the CDR3 is 13 residues. Trimming removed 0 bases from V and 6 bases from J, with 9 bases in between. The germline CDR1 and CDR2 sequences are GTSNPN and SVGIG (reference sequence). CDR3 bases: TGTGCCTGGAGTGTCGTCCCTGGCAATGAGCAGTTCTTC. This gives the protein CAWSVVPGNEQFF. Full variable domain (missing parts from reference TRBV30 and TRBJ2-1): SQTIHQWPATLVQPVGSPLSLECTVEGTSNPNLYWYRQAAGRGLQLLFYSVGIGQISSEVPQNLSASRPQDRQFILSSKKLLLSDSGFYLCAWSVVPGNEQFFGPGTRLTVL.

The gene calls are TRBV10-3 and TRBJ1-1, with TRBD1 identical over 9 bases. This CDR3 has 13 amino acids. J lost 6 bases, V lost 8 bases, and 7 bases had no gene match. Germline CDR1 and CDR2: ENHRY and SYGVKD. The DNA of the CDR3 is TGTGCCATCTTTGACAGGGGGAGGGCTGAAGCTTTCTTT. Protein sequence: CAIFDRGRAEAFF.

The rearrangement uses TRBV4-3 and TRBJ1-5; TRBD1 matches 7 bases. The V and J ends lost 1 base and 6 bases, in that order; junction bases with no gene match: 6. Germline values: CDR1 LGHNA, CDR2 YSLEER. The CDR3 contains 15 residues. The CDR3 DNA reads as TGCGCCAGCAGCCAAGGGTGGGACAGCCCTCAGCCCCAGCATTTT. It translates to CASSQGWDSPQPQHF.

This chain uses TRBV12-5 with TRBJ1-4, with 7 positions matching TRBD1. The V gene end was trimmed by 3 bases and the J gene end by 0 bases; junction bases not matched to a gene: 10. CDR3 length: 18 amino acids. The V gene's germline CDR1 is LGHNT and CDR2 FRNRAP. For the CDR3, the DNA is TGTGCTAGTGGTTTTATGACAGGGAGTCTAGCAACTAATGAAAAACTGTTTTTT. This codes for CASGFMTGSLATNEKLFF.

The chain combines TRBV9 with TRBJ2-5, with 8 positions matching TRBD2. From germline, CDR1 is SGDLS and CDR2 YYNGEE. This CDR3 spans 17 amino acids. V lost 3 bases, J lost 1 base, and 11 bases stayed unmatched. CDR3: CASSAFSGGDLQETQYF. CDR3 DNA sequence: TGTGCCAGCAGCGCGTTTTCGGGGGGGGACCTCCAAGAGACCCAGTACTTC.

This rearrangement joins TRBV6-1 to TRBJ1-1; 7 bases agree with TRBD1. CDR3 length: 15 residues. J was trimmed by 7 bases and V by 6 bases; bases with no gene match: 14. CDR1 and CDR2 from the germline V gene are MNHNS and SASEGT. The CDR3 nucleotides are TGTGCCAGCAGCTTAACCTGGGACAGTAGGGGTGAAGCTTTCTTT. Amino acid sequence: CASSLTWDSRGEAFF.

The chain joins TRBV27 to TRBJ2-7; D tentatively fits TRBD1 or TRBD2 (5 bases each). With 5 bases removed from V and 3 bases from J, the gap between germline ends came to 11 bases. The CDR3 is 13 amino acids. The germline gives CDR1 MNHEY, CDR2 SMNVEV (reference sequence). The CDR3 nucleotides read TGTGCCAGCAGTCTGGGACGGGACTACGAGCAGTACTTC. Translated: CASSLGRDYEQYF.

The rearrangement joins TRBV30 to TRBJ2-2; D is possibly TRBD1 (5 bases). Germline lookup yields CDR1 GTSNPN and CDR2 SVGIG (reference sequence). This CDR3 has 13 residues. Trimming took off 2 bases at V and 7 bases at J, with 11 bases between the two ends. The CDR3 sequence is CAWSIRVHGELFF. The CDR3 nucleotides are TGTGCCTGGAGTATCAGGGTCCACGGGGAGCTGTTTTTT.

This clone was seen only once. The chain carries TRBV30 and TRBJ1-5; D perhaps matches TRBD1 (6 bases). The CDR3 runs 14 residues. CDR1 and CDR2 from the germline V gene are GTSNPN and SVGIG (reference sequence). Trimming cost V 4 bases and J 7 bases, with 17 bases left between them. The CDR3 reads CAWTTLGGGQPQHF. DNA for the CDR3: TGTGCCTGGACTACCTTGGGGGGCGGGCAGCCCCAGCATTTT.

Points on this clone: A far larger clone is one base from this, pointing to a likely read error. This chain links TRBV5-1 with TRBJ1-1; TRBD1 aligns across 11 bases. Germline V gene lookup returns CDR1 SGHRS and CDR2 YFSETQ. This CDR3 has 17 residues. The DNA for the CDR3 is TGCGCCCGCAGCACCGGCCGGGACAGGGGGGTAGTAACTGAAGCTTTCTTT. It encodes CARSTGRDRGVVTEAFF. Filled out from reference TRBV5-1 and TRBJ1-1, the complete variable domain reads KAGVTQTPRYLIKTRGQQVTLSCSPISGHRSVSWYQQTPGQGLQFLFEYFSETQRNKGNFPGRFSGRQFSNSRSEMNVSTLELGDSALYLCARSTGRDRGVVTEAFFGQGTRLTVV.

This chain uses TRBV9 with TRBJ1-4; TRBD1 is a possible D gene (5 bases). Germline V gene lookup returns CDR1 SGDLS and CDR2 YYNGEE. V shed 7 bases and J shed 8 bases, with 15 bases lying between them. The CDR3 has 13 amino acids. In nucleotides, the CDR3 is TGTGCCAGCTCGGTGGGGAGGGGCGAAAAACTGTTTTTT. It is translated as CASSVGRGEKLFF.